This TCR beta chain comes out of a study of STAT3 mutations in large granular lymphocyte leukemia. General observations from the study: At least one immunodominant TCR beta clonotype appeared in every T-cell large granular lymphocyte leukemia patient.

This clone has only one observation. Its antigen is unidentified. Data came from immunoSEQ multiplex PCR; TCRdb stores just in-frame clones and leaves some out. The repertoire consists of just over 5,000 clones, with 70% to 80% occurring once and the leading ten covering about 45%. The sample was PBMCs. The TCR was taken from a human donor with T large granular lymphocyte leukemia. Some clones in this sample may be carry-over from other donors' samples.

The CDR3 spells CAIHPGFPQGNQPQHF. Written as DNA, the CDR3 is TGTGCCATCCACCCGGGATTTCCTCAGGGCAATCAGCCCCAGCATTTT. The chain uses TRBV27 and TRBJ1-5; D ambiguous. Trimming took 10 bases from V and 2 from J, leaving 21 bases between them. CDR1 MNHEY and CDR2 SMNVEV come from the germline V gene (reference sequence). The CDR3 has 16 residues.